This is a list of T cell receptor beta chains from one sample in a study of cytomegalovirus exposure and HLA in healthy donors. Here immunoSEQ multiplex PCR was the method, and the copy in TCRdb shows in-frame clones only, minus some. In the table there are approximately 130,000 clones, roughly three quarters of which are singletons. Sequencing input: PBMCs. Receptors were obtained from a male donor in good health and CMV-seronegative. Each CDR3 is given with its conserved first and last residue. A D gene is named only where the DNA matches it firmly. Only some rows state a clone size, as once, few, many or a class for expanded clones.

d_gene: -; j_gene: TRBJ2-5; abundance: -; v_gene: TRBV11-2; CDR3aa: CASSLILGGGETQYF; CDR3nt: TGTGCCAGCAGCTTAATCTTAGGGGGTGGAGAGACCCAGTACTTC
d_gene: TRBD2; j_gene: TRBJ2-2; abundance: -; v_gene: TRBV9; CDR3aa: CASSVTPGGGELFF; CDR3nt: TGTGCCAGCAGCGTCACCCCGGGAGGCGGGGAGCTGTTTTTT
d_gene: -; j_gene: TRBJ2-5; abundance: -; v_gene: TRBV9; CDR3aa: CASSVAPGETQYF; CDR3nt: TGTGCCAGCAGCGTAGCGCCGGGGGAGACCCAGTACTTC
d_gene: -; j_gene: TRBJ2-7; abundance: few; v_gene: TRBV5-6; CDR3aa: CASSLGPVSEQYF; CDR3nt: TGTGCCAGCAGCTTGGGGCCCGTATCGGAGCAGTACTTC
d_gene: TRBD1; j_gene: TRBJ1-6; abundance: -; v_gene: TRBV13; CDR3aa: CASSSSGQGNSPLHF; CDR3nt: TGTGCCAGCAGCTCCTCAGGACAGGGGAATTCACCCCTCCACTTT
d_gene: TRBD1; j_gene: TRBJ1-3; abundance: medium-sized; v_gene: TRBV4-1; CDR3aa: CASSQDPGGGNTIYF; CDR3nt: TGCGCCAGCAGCCAAGATCCAGGGGGTGGAAACACCATATATTTT
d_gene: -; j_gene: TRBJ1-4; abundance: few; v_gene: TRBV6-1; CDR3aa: CASKNNAGEKLFF; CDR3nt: TGTGCCAGCAAAAACAATGCAGGGGAAAAACTGTTTTTT
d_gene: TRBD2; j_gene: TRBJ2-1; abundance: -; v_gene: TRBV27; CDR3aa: CASSLSPGGGQEGEQFF; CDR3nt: TGTGCCAGCAGTTTGTCCCCGGGCGGGGGGCAGGAGGGTGAGCAGTTCTTC
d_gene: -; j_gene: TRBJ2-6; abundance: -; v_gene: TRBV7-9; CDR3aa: CASSFVRGANVLTF; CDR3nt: TGTGCCAGCAGCTTCGTGAGAGGGGCCAACGTCCTGACTTTC
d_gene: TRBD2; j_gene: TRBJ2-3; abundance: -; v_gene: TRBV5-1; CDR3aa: CASSFSGGSDTQYF; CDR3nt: TGCGCCAGCAGCTTCAGCGGGGGGTCAGATACGCAGTATTTT
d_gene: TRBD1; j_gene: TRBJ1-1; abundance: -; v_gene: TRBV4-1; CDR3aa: CASSQAGTVEAFF; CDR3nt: TGCGCCAGCAGCCAAGCGGGGACAGTTGAAGCTTTCTTT
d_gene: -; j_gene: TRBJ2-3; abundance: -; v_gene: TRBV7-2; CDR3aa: CASSLKGRRYSTDTQYF; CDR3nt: TGTGCCAGCAGCTTAAAGGGGCGGCGATATAGCACAGATACGCAGTATTTT
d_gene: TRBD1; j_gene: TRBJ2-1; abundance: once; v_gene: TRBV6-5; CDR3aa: CASSVTGGSYNEQFF; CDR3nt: TGTGCCAGCAGCGTAACAGGGGGCTCTTACAATGAGCAGTTCTTC
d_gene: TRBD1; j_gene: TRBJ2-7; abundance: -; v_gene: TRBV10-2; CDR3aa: CASSESDRVGYEQYF; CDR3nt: TGCGCCAGCAGTGAGTCTGACAGGGTTGGTTACGAGCAGTACTTC
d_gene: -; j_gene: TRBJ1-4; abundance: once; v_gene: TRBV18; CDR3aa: CASSPLQTPVRATNEKLFF; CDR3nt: TGTGCCAGCTCACCATTACAGACACCAGTACGAGCAACTAATGAAAAACTGTTTTTT
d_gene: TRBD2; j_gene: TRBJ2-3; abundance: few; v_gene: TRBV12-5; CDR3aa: CASGLGRLADTDTQYF; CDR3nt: TGTGCTAGTGGTTTGGGGCGACTAGCAGACACAGATACGCAGTATTTT
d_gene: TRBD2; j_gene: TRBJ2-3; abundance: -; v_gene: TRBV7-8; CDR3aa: CASSLAPSGGVGDTQYF; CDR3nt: TGTGCCAGCAGCTTAGCCCCTAGCGGGGGGGTAGGGGATACGCAGTATTTT
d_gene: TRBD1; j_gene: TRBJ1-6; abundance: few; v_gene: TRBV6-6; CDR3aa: CASRPTTGTVNSPLHF; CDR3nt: TGTGCCAGCAGGCCTACTACGGGGACAGTCAATTCACCCCTCCACTTT
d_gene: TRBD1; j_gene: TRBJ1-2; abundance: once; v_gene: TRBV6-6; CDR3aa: CASSYPGTVYGYTF; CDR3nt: TGTGCCAGCAGTTACCCCGGGACAGTCTATGGCTACACCTTC
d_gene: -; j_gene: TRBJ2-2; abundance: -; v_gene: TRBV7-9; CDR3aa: CASSSYEQGTGELFF; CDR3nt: TGTGCCAGCAGCTCATATGAACAGGGTACCGGGGAGCTGTTTTTT
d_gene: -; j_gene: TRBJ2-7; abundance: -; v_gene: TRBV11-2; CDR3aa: CASSLDRRGAWSEQYF; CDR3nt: TGTGCCAGCAGCTTAGATCGTCGGGGGGCTTGGAGCGAGCAGTACTTC
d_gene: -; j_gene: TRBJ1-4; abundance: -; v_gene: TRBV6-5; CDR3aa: CASSYSTASYEKLFF; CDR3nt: TGTGCCAGCAGTTACTCGACAGCTTCTTATGAAAAACTGTTTTTT